The clone carrying this T cell receptor (beta chain) was counted between two and nine times. This entry comes from a study of human T cells and chemical hapten exposure. The overall study: A roughly 2 cm by roughly 2 cm inner upper arm patch received 2% DPC for sensitization.

MiXCR was run by TCRdb on the RACE reads, yielding one entry per CDR3 protein. The repertoire holds around 260,000 distinct CDR3 sequences, 7.5% to 9% seen once, with less than 3% in the top ten. The CDR3 has 18 amino acids. In germline, CDR1 is DFQATT, CDR2 SNEGSKA (reference sequence). V dropped 0 bases and J dropped 1; count of bases not matched to a gene: 11. The time point: pre-sensitization, week 0. Described treatment: therapeutic diphenylcyclopropenone sensitization with weekly scalp DPC. This TCR was recovered from a woman aged 40-49 years with alopecia areata. Some clones in this sample may be carry-over from other donors' samples. This chain connects TRBV20-1 to TRBJ2-7; 11 bases match TRBD2. Here the sequenced sample was whole blood, taken in connection with sensitization to the hapten diphenylcyclopropenone (DPC). CDR3 in amino acids: CSARDLGLAAPGSYEQYF. The CDR3 DNA reads TGCAGTGCTAGAGATCTGGGACTAGCGGCCCCGGGGTCCTACGAGCAGTACTTC.